What follows are 6 T cell receptor beta chains derived from one specimen sequenced in a study of T cells in Graves' hyperthyroidism and ophthalmopathy. Template material for amplifying TCR beta CDR3 regions consisted of RNA transcripts. TCR CDR3 regions were first amplified by RT-PCR with HTBI primers. TCRdb independently ran MiXCR on the multiplex PCR reads; one entry per CDR3 protein. The repertoire has some 530,000 distinct CDR3 sequences, less than 25% of them found once; the top ten carry around 47%. Source material: blood. The receptors originated from a woman aged 70-85 years with Graves' ophthalmopathy.

This clonotype showed up many times. The chain carries TRBV27 and TRBJ1-6; D is undetermined. The V gene's germline CDR1 is MNHEY and CDR2 SMNVEV (reference sequence). The V end lost 4 bases, the J end lost 10 bases, and 11 bases lay between the germline ends. The CDR3 consists of 13 residues. The CDR3 loop reads CASSSTFESPLHF. The CDR3 bases are TGTGCCAGCAGTTCGACATTTGAATCACCCCTCCACTTT.

This clonotype was seen only a few times. The chain recombines TRBV20-1 with TRBJ2-3, with D hard to call. This CDR3 spans 13 amino acids. Germline lookup yields CDR1 DFQATT and CDR2 SNEGSKA (reference sequence). The ends were cut back, 3 bases at V and 2 bases at J, with 9 bases in the middle. The CDR3 nucleotides are TGCAGTGCTAGTATTGTGAACACAGATACGCAGTATTTT. This translates into CSASIVNTDTQYF.

This clonotype was found a few times. The J gene is TRBJ1-2, the V gene TRBV5-6; D remains ambiguous. The V end lost 4 bases, the J end lost 5 bases, and 12 bases lay between the germline ends. CDR3 length: 13 residues. Per the germline V gene, CDR1 is SGHDT and CDR2 is YYEEEE. CDR3 coding DNA: TGTGCCAGCAGCCCTGGAGGCATTTATGGCTACACCTTC. Amino acid sequence: CASSPGGIYGYTF.

In its sample, this clonotype was seen a few times. The rearrangement links TRBV11-2 to TRBJ1-1; D is unresolved. V lost 4 bases to trimming and J lost 5 bases, with 23 bases between them. The CDR3 runs to 17 residues. The germline V gene encodes CDR1 SGHAT and CDR2 FQNNGV. The CDR3 nucleotides are TGTGCCAGCAGCTCCATAGGCTTCCGAGGCCGTGGAACTGAAGCTTTCTTT. Its protein product is CASSSIGFRGRGTEAFF. The whole variable domain, filled in from reference TRBV11-2 and TRBJ1-1, reads EAGVAQSPRYKIIEKRQSVAFWCNPISGHATLYWYQQILGQGPKLLIQFQNNGVVDDSQLPKDRFSAERLKGVDSTLKIQPAKLEDSAVYLCASSSIGFRGRGTEAFFGQGTRLTVV.

The chain uses TRBV30 and TRBJ1-1; a weak D match, TRBD1 (6 bases). The CDR3 covers 14 residues. Deletions cut 1 base from V and 3 bases from J, with 12 bases between. The germline CDR1 and CDR2 sequences are GTSNPN and SVGIG (reference sequence). The CDR3, as DNA: TGTGCCTGGAGTGCCGGACAGTTTTACACTGAAGCTTTCTTT. Translating gives CAWSAGQFYTEAFF.

This clonotype was counted only a few times. This chain joins TRBV3-1 and TRBJ2-1; no definite D call. V lost 4 bases and J 8 bases, leaving 18 bases between the germline ends. The CDR3 extends over 15 amino acids. The V gene's germline CDR1 is LGHDT and CDR2 YNNKEL (reference sequence). This chain's CDR3 is CASSPRLGTPHEQFF. The DNA of the CDR3 is TGTGCCAGCAGCCCCAGACTCGGCACCCCACATGAGCAGTTCTTC.